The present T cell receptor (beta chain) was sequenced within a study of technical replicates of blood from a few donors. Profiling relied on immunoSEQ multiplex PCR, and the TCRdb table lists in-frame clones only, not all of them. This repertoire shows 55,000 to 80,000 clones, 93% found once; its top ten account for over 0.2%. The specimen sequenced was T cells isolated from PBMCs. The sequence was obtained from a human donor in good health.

CDR3 sequence (DNA): TGCGCCAGCAGCCAAGACAGGGGTCCGTCCTACGAGCAGTACTTC. Its protein product is CASSQDRGPSYEQYF. The V call is TRBV4-1, the J call TRBJ2-7; tentatively, D is TRBD1 (6 bases). The V end lost 0 bases, the J end lost 1 base, and 10 bases lay between the germline ends. CDR3 length: 15 amino acids. Germline CDR1 is MGHRA and CDR2 is YSYEKL.